The present entry profiles one T cell receptor (beta chain) with its context. This sample was taken from a study of blood T cell repertoires in COVID-19. Looking at the study overall: Researchers got acute and convalescent COVID-19 samples from the United States, Italy and Spain.

Adults between roughly 18 and 90 years of age took part from some 25 US areas. Repertoires were generated with immunoSEQ multiplex PCR, while TCRdb's copy carries only in-frame clones and drops some. The sample lists around 320,000 clones; 85% to 95% were seen once. The CDR3 consists of 11 residues. Per germline, CDR1 LNHDA and CDR2 SQIVND (reference sequence). Trimming shortened V by 6 bases and J by 4 bases, and 4 bases separated the two germline ends. The sequenced material came from PBMCs or T cells enriched from blood (not recorded which). The sequence came from a woman younger than 45 who had been exposed to COVID-19. V is TRBV19 and J is TRBJ2-4; D unresolved. This chain's CDR3 is CASREKNIQYF. CDR3 DNA: TGTGCCAGTAGGGAGAAAAACATTCAGTACTTC.